The 18 T cell receptor beta chains presented below share a single source sample, sequenced in a study of response to subunit inactivated influenza vaccine. TCRdb reprocessed the RT-PCR reads with MiXCR, giving one entry per CDR3 protein. The table has under 800,000 distinct CDR3 sequences, approximately 15% seen once; the top ten hold 6% to 8%. Sequencing used PBMCs from blood, obtained 14 to 15 days before vaccination. The source of these receptors is a man aged 45-65 years who received an inactivated influenza vaccine.

This clonotype has only a few counts. This chain joins TRBV11-1 and TRBJ2-2; 7 bases line up with TRBD2. The V gene end was trimmed by 2 bases and the J gene end by 5 bases; junction bases not matched to a gene: 8. This CDR3 spans 16 amino acids. In germline, CDR1 is SGHAT, CDR2 FQDESV (reference sequence). The CDR3 loop reads CASSLNRWGGTGELFF. CDR3 bases: TGTGCCAGCAGCTTAAATCGATGGGGGGGAACCGGGGAGCTGTTTTTT.

This clonotype was recorded many times. The chain joins TRBV24-1 to TRBJ2-3, with TRBD1 matching over 7 bases. Trimming took 4 bases from V and 6 from J; bases not matched to a gene: 9. This CDR3 has 15 amino acids. Germline-derived CDR1 and CDR2 are KGHDR and SFDVKD. The CDR3 loop reads CATSDPTNRGDTQYF. DNA of the CDR3: TGTGCCACCAGTGACCCTACAAACAGGGGCGATACGCAGTATTTT.

This clonotype was recorded a few times. The chain carries TRBV25-1 and TRBJ1-1; 12 bases align to TRBD1. This CDR3 has 13 residues. From germline, CDR1 is MGHDK and CDR2 SYGVNS. V was pared by 4 bases and J by 12 bases, with 6 bases of the junction left unmatched. This CDR3 is CASSARDRGPPFF. The CDR3 DNA is TGTGCCAGCAGTGCCCGGGACAGGGGGCCACCTTTCTTT. Based on the CDR3 plus reference TRBV25-1 and TRBJ1-1, the full variable domain is EADIYQTPRYLVIGTGKKITLECSQTMGHDKMYWYQQDPGMELHLIHYSYGVNSTEKGDLSSESTVSRIRTEHFPLTLESARPSHTSQYLCASSARDRGPPFFGQGTRLTVV.

This chain joins TRBV4-2 and TRBJ2-5, with 8 bases that match TRBD2. The CDR3 totals 17 residues. V shed 1 base, J shed 7 bases, and the junction held 14 bases outside the gene matches. Germline CDR1 LGHNA, CDR2 YNFKEQ. DNA of the CDR3: TGTGCCAGCAGCCAAGCAGGCGGGGGGCCGGGTTCGGGGACCCAGTACTTC. Amino acid sequence: CASSQAGGGPGSGTQYF.

This clonotype appeared many times. The chain combines TRBV3-1 with TRBJ2-4, with D possibly TRBD1 on 5 matching bases. CDR3 length: 13 residues. The V end was cut by 3 bases, the J end by 6 bases, with 9 bases between. The germline V gene has CDR1 LGHDT and CDR2 YNNKEL (reference sequence). CDR3 nucleotide sequence: TGTGCCAGCAGCCAGTGGGGCGGAAACATTCAGTACTTC. This sequence encodes CASSQWGGNIQYF.

The gene calls are TRBV9 and TRBJ2-4, with 9 bases matching TRBD1. There are 13 residues in the CDR3. Looked up from germline, CDR1 is SGDLS and CDR2 is YYNGEE. Germline trimming cut 4 bases from V and 12 bases from J; bases unmatched to any gene: 8. CDR3 in amino acids: CASSPGTGLGQYF. CDR3 sequence (DNA): TGTGCCAGCAGCCCTGGGACAGGGTTGGGTCAGTACTTC.

V gene TRBV6-5 combines with J gene TRBJ2-1, with 14 bases identical to TRBD2. Trimming took 4 bases from V and 4 from J; bases not matched to a gene: 3. Germline V lookup: CDR1 MNHEY, CDR2 SVGAGI. There are 16 residues in the CDR3. The CDR3 spells CASSWTSGRKYNEQFF. CDR3 sequence (DNA): TGTGCCAGCAGTTGGACTAGCGGGAGGAAATACAATGAGCAGTTCTTC.

This clonotype showed up just a few times. The chain links TRBV27 to TRBJ2-2, with 9 bases identical to TRBD2. The CDR3 runs to 15 residues. The germline V gene has CDR1 MNHEY and CDR2 SMNVEV (reference sequence). V trimming: 7 bases; J trimming: 5 bases; junction bases outside the gene matches: 8. The CDR3 DNA is TGTGCCAGCACCTTTAGCGGGAGTAGGACCGGGGAGCTGTTTTTT. Residues: CASTFSGSRTGELFF.

This clonotype occurred a few times. The rearrangement uses TRBV12-3 or TRBV12-4 and TRBJ2-7; D may be TRBD1 (6 bases). V lost 8 bases and J lost 0, with 14 bases in between. The CDR3 runs to 14 residues. In DNA, the CDR3 is TGTGCCAGCTCCAGGGGTTTAAGCTCCTACGAGCAGTACTTC. This translates into CASSRGLSSYEQYF.

The chain carries TRBV5-1 and TRBJ2-2; TRBD2 aligns across 12 bases. V trimming: 7 bases; J trimming: 4 bases; junction bases outside the gene matches: 14. CDR3 length: 18 amino acids. From germline, CDR1 is SGHRS and CDR2 YFSETQ. The CDR3 sequence is CASPTTTSGSGTTGELFF. The CDR3 DNA follows: TGCGCCAGCCCAACAACGACTAGCGGGAGTGGGACCACCGGGGAGCTGTTTTTT.

Comment on this clonotype: The junction does not match germline at one end; this may be a read error. This chain uses TRBV12-3 or TRBV12-4 with TRBJ2-3; no clear D gene. The CDR3 totals 14 residues. CDR3 loop: CACRIETSTDTQYF. CDR3 nucleotide sequence: TGTGCCTGCAGGATAGAAACTAGCACAGATACGCAGTATTTT.

In this sample, this clonotype turned up a few times. The chain recombines TRBV29-1 with TRBJ2-1, with D possibly called TRBD1 or TRBD2 (5 bases each). CDR1 is SQVTM and CDR2 is ANQGSEA in the germline V gene. This CDR3 is built from 14 residues. CDR3: CTSSYGAAYNEQFF. For the CDR3, the DNA is TGCACCTCATCCTACGGGGCAGCCTACAATGAGCAGTTCTTC.

This clonotype was detected only a few times. The V and J genes are TRBV20-1 and TRBJ2-7; 8 bases are shared with TRBD1. The CDR3 totals 19 residues. The germline V gene encodes CDR1 DFQATT and CDR2 SNEGSKA (reference sequence). J was trimmed by 1 base and V by 1 base; bases with no gene match: 18. The CDR3 protein is CSARGGPPPGQVISYEQYF. For the CDR3, the DNA is TGCAGTGCTAGAGGAGGTCCCCCCCCGGGACAGGTTATTTCCTACGAGCAGTACTTC.

The chain carries TRBV18 and TRBJ1-4, with unresolved D. V gave up 3 bases and J gave up 7 bases, with 15 bases separating them. CDR3 length: 15 amino acids. Germline CDR1 is KGHSH and CDR2 is LQKENI. The CDR3 loop is CASSPNRVGSEKLFF. The CDR3, as DNA: TGTGCCAGCTCACCTAATCGGGTCGGGAGTGAAAAACTGTTTTTT.

The J gene is TRBJ2-1, the V gene TRBV6-2 or TRBV6-3; 8 bases are a match to TRBD1. The CDR3 runs 14 residues. The germline CDR1 and CDR2 sequences are MNHEY and SVGEGT. V lost 4 bases to trimming and J lost 9 bases; unmatched junction nucleotides: 8. For the CDR3, the DNA is TGTGCCAGCAGTTCAATGGGACAGGCAATTGAGCAGTTCTTC. This encodes CASSSMGQAIEQFF.

In its sample, this clonotype was seen many times. The chain is built from TRBV5-6 and TRBJ2-2; D is undetermined. Germline V lookup: CDR1 SGHDT, CDR2 YYEEEE. This CDR3 spans 15 amino acids. The ends were cut back, 4 bases at V and 4 bases at J, with 14 bases in the middle. The DNA for the CDR3 is TGTGCCAGCAGCCAACGCCCCTCGGGCACCGGGGAGCTGTTTTTT. It yields the protein CASSQRPSGTGELFF.

V usage is TRBV12-3 or TRBV12-4 and J usage is TRBJ1-6, with 9 bases aligning to TRBD1. CDR3 length: 16 residues. J was trimmed by 8 bases and V by 3 bases; bases with no gene match: 8. The CDR3 DNA is TGTGCCAGCAGTTTTGGGGGACAGGGTGTGGATTCACCCCTCCACTTT. Its translation is CASSFGGQGVDSPLHF.

The chain combines TRBV29-1 with TRBJ2-3, with 12 bases matching TRBD2. V shed 8 bases and J 4 bases; nucleotides not matched to a gene: 10. The length of the CDR3 is 15 residues. CDR1 is SQVTM, CDR2 ANQGSEA, per germline. CDR3 protein: CSNTVTSGSPDTQYF. DNA of the CDR3: TGCAGCAACACGGTGACTAGCGGGAGTCCAGATACGCAGTATTTT.